These 8 T cell receptor beta chains came from one sample sequenced in a study of early T cells in non-severe SARS-CoV-2 infection. TCRdb called the 5' RACE reads again in MiXCR, with one record for every CDR3 protein. Of around 53,000 distinct CDR3 sequences detected, more than 6.5% appear once; the ten largest clones hold around 6.1%. Sequencing was performed on whole blood. The receptor source for this set is an adult who was a healthcare worker with PCR-confirmed SARS-CoV-2 infection or an uninfected control (not recorded which).

The V and J genes are TRBV6-5 and TRBJ2-5; the match to TRBD1 covers 9 bases. The germline V gene has CDR1 MNHEY and CDR2 SVGAGI. The CDR3 sequence is 13 residues long. V lost 4 bases and J lost 5; bases outside the gene matches: 2. The CDR3 loop is CASSWTGAETQYF. The CDR3 nucleotides are TGTGCCAGCAGTTGGACAGGGGCGGAGACCCAGTACTTC.

CDR3 nucleotide sequence: TGTGCCAGCAGTTCAACGGGACGGTCTTCCTACGAGCAGTACTTC. Its protein product is CASSSTGRSSYEQYF. This chain connects TRBV6-5 to TRBJ2-7; the D gene could be TRBD1 or TRBD2 (5 bases each). CDR3 length: 15 residues. Germline V gene lookup returns CDR1 MNHEY and CDR2 SVGAGI. V was cut by 4 bases and J by 1 base, with 14 bases left in between.

A few counts support this clonotype. The chain joins TRBV6-4 to TRBJ1-5; 10 bases map to TRBD1. V gave up 2 bases and J gave up 2 bases; unmatched junction bases: 0. This CDR3 has 15 residues. The germline V gene encodes CDR1 MRHNA and CDR2 SNTAGT. The CDR3 here is CASSDGTGGNQPQHF. The CDR3 DNA reads as TGTGCCAGCAGTGACGGGACAGGGGGCAATCAGCCCCAGCATTTT.

The rearrangement links TRBV6-5 to TRBJ1-2; tentatively, D is TRBD1 (5 bases). There are 16 residues in the CDR3. Germline assignment: CDR1 MNHEY and CDR2 SVGAGI. V lost 6 bases and J 8 bases, leaving 25 bases between the germline ends. The CDR3 loop reads CASSPSRDGHEGGYTF. Written as DNA, the CDR3 is TGTGCCAGCAGCCCCTCCCGGGACGGCCATGAGGGGGGCTACACCTTC.

In this sample, this clonotype turned up many times. J is TRBJ2-5 and V is TRBV19; the D is unclear. The germline gives CDR1 LNHDA, CDR2 SQIVND (reference sequence). The V end was cut by 3 bases, the J end by 1 base, with 3 bases between. The CDR3 sequence is 12 residues long. This chain's CDR3 is CASSIAQETQYF. CDR3 nucleotides: TGTGCCAGTAGTATCGCCCAAGAGACCCAGTACTTC.

This clonotype was recorded at least ten times. Here the CDR3 reads CASSFGTSNQPQHF. The DNA of the CDR3 is TGTGCCAGCAGTTTCGGGACTAGCAATCAGCCCCAGCATTTT. The chain is built from TRBV12-3 or TRBV12-4 and TRBJ1-5; D perhaps matches TRBD1 (5 bases). The CDR3 consists of 14 residues. The germline V and J ends were trimmed by 3 bases and 0 bases, with 6 bases remaining between them.

In its sample, this clonotype was seen a few times. This chain uses TRBV7-9 with TRBJ2-3; D is ambiguous. The CDR3 is 14 residues long. CDR1 is SEHNR, CDR2 FQNEAQ, per germline (reference sequence). V shed 3 bases and J shed 0 bases, with 7 bases lying between them. The CDR3 DNA sequence: TGTGCCAGCAGCTTCAGGATTAGCACAGATACGCAGTATTTT. Protein sequence: CASSFRISTDTQYF.

This rearrangement joins TRBV24-1 to TRBJ2-2; D perhaps matches TRBD2 (6 bases). The CDR3 runs to 16 residues. Between the trimmed V and J ends, which lost 3 bases and 6 bases, there was a span of 16 bases. CDR1 and CDR2 (germline): KGHDR, SFDVKD. The CDR3 DNA follows: TGTGCCACCAGTGATGTTAGCGGAGGGGCCTCCGGGGAGCTGTTTTTT. It encodes CATSDVSGGASGELFF.